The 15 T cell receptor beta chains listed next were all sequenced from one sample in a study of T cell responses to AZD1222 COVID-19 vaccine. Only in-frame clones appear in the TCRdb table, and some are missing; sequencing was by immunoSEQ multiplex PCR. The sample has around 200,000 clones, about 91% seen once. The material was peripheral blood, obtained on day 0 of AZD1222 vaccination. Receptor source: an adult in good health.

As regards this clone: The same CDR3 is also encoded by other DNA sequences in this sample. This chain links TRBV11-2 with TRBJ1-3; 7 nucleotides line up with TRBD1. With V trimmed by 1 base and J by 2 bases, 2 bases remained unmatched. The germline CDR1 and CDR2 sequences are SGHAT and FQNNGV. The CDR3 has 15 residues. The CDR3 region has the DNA TGTGCCAGCAGCTTAGGACAGGGAGCTGGAAACACCATATATTTT. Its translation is CASSLGQGAGNTIYF.

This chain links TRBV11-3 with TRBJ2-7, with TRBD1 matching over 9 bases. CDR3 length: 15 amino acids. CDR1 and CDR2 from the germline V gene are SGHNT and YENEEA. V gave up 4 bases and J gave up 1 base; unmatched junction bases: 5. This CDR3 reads CASSWGQGKSYEQYF. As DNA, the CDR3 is TGTGCCAGCAGCTGGGGACAGGGCAAGTCCTACGAGCAGTACTTC.

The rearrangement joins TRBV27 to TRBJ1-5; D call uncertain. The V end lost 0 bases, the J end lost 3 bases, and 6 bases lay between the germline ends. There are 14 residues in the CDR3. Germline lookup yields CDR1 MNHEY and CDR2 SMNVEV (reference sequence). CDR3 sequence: CASSLSGYNQPQHF. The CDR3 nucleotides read TGTGCCAGCAGTTTATCTGGTTACAATCAGCCCCAGCATTTT.

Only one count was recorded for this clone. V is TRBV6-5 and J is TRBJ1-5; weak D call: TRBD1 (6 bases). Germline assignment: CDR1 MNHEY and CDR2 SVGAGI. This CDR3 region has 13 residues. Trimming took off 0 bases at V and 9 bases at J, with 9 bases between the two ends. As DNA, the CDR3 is TGTGCCAGCAGTTACTCGTGGGGGCTGCCCCAGCATTTT. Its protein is CASSYSWGLPQHF.

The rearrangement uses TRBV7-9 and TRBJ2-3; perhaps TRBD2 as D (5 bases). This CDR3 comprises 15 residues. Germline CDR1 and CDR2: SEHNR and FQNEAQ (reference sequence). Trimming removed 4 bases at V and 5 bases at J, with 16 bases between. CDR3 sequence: CASSSSSRSVDTQYF. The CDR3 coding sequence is TGTGCCAGCAGCTCCTCTTCCCGTAGCGTAGATACGCAGTATTTT.

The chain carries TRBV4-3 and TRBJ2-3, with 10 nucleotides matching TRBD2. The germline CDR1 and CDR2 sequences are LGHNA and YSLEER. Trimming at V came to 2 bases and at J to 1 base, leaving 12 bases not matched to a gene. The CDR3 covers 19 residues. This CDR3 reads CASSQTGLAGASGTDTQYF. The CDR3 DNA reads TGCGCCAGCAGCCAAACCGGGCTAGCGGGGGCCTCAGGCACAGATACGCAGTATTTT.

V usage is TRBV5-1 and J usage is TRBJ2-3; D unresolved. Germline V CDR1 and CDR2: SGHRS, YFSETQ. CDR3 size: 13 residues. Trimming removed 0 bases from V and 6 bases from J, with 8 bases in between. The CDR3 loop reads CASSLGAGDTQYF. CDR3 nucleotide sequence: TGCGCCAGCAGCTTGGGGGCCGGGGATACGCAGTATTTT.

In DNA form, the CDR3 reads TGTGCCAGCAGTTACAGGGGACTACTTTCGAACACCGGGGAGCTGTTTTTT. Its protein product is CASSYRGLLSNTGELFF. The V call is TRBV6-2 or TRBV6-3, the J call TRBJ2-2, with 7 bases matching TRBD2. This CDR3 has 17 amino acids. Trimming cost V 2 bases and J 0 bases; bases outside gene matches: 6. Per the germline V gene, CDR1 is MNHEY and CDR2 is SVGEGT.

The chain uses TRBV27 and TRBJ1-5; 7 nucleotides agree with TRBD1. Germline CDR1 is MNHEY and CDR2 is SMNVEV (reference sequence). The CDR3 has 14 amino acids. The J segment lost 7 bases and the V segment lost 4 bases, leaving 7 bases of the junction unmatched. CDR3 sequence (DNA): TGTGCCAGCAGTTACACAGGGGCGGGACAGCCCCAGCATTTT. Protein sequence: CASSYTGAGQPQHF.

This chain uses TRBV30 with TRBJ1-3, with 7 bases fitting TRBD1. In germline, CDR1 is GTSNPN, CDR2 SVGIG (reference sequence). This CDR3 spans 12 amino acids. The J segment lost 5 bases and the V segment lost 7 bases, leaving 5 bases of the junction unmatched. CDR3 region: CAFDRVRNTIYF. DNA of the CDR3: TGTGCCTTTGACAGGGTCCGAAACACCATATATTTT. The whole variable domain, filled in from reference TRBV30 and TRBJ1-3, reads SQTIHQWPATLVQPVGSPLSLECTVEGTSNPNLYWYRQAAGRGLQLLFYSVGIGQISSEVPQNLSASRPQDRQFILSSKKLLLSDSGFYLCAFDRVRNTIYFGEGSWLTVV.

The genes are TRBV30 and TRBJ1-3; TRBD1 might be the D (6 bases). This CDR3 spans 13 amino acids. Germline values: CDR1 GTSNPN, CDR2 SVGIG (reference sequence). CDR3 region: CAAEGVAGNTIYF. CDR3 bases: TGTGCTGCGGAGGGGGTGGCTGGAAACACCATATATTTT.

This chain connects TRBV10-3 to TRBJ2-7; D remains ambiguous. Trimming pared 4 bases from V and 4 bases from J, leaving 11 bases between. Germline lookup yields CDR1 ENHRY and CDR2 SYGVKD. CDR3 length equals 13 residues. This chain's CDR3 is CAISVKDFYEQYF. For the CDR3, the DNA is TGTGCCATCAGTGTGAAGGATTTTTACGAGCAGTACTTC.

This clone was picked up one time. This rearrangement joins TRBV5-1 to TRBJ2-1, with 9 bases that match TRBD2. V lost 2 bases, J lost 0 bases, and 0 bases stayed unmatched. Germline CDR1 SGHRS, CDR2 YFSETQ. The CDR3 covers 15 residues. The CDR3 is CASSFSGSSYNEQFF. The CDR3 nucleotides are TGCGCCAGCAGCTTTAGCGGGAGCTCCTACAATGAGCAGTTCTTC.

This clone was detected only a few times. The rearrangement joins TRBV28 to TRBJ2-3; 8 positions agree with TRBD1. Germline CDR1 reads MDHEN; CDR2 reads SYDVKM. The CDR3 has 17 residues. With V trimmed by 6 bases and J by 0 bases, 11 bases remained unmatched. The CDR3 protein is CASSFLGTGTSTDTQYF. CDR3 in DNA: TGTGCCAGCAGCTTTCTCGGGACAGGTACTAGCACAGATACGCAGTATTTT. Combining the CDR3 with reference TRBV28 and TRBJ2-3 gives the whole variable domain DVKVTQSSRYLVKRTGEKVFLECVQDMDHENMFWYRQDPGLGLRLIYFSYDVKMKEKGDIPEGYSVSREKKERFSLILESASTNQTSMYLCASSFLGTGTSTDTQYFGPGTRLTVL.

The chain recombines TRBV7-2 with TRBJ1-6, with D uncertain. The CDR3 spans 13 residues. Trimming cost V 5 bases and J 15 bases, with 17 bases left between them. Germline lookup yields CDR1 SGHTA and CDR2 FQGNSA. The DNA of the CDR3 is TGTGCCAGCAGCCTTGGACGTCTTTGGGACCTCCACTTT. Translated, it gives CASSLGRLWDLHF.